Listed below are T cell receptor beta chains from one sample, sequenced in a study of blood T cell repertoires in COVID-19. The method was immunoSEQ multiplex PCR; TCRdb's version includes in-frame clones alone and lacks a portion of them. The sample has about 63,000 clones, roughly 74% seen once. The specimen sequenced was peripheral blood. The receptors stem from a woman of 80 years or more with acute or convalescent COVID-19. The CDR3 runs from the conserved cysteine through the conserved F or W. A D gene is named only where the DNA matches it firmly. Not all rows give a size; the values are once, few, many and, for expanded clones, a class.

abundance: .
v_gene: TRBV5-1
j_gene: TRBJ2-5
d_gene: TRBD1
CDR3nt: TGCGCCAGCAGCTTGACCGGGACAGGGTCGGCCGAGGCGACCCAGTACTTC
CDR3aa: CASSLTGTGSAEATQYF

abundance: .
v_gene: TRBV5-1
j_gene: TRBJ1-5
d_gene: TRBD1
CDR3nt: TGCGCCAGCGGTCGGACAGGGGATCAGCCCCAGCATTTT
CDR3aa: CASGRTGDQPQHF

abundance: .
v_gene: TRBV30
j_gene: TRBJ2-7
d_gene: TRBD2
CDR3nt: TGTGCCTGGAGTGTCTCTAGCGGGCGCCTTGGCGAGCAGTACTTC
CDR3aa: CAWSVSSGRLGEQYF

abundance: .
v_gene: TRBV6-2/TRBV6-3
j_gene: TRBJ2-2
d_gene: TRBD2
CDR3nt: TGTGCCAGCAGTTACCGGACTAGGGTCACCGGGGAGCTGTTTTTT
CDR3aa: CASSYRTRVTGELFF

abundance: once
v_gene: TRBV19
j_gene: TRBJ2-7
d_gene: .
CDR3nt: TGTGCCAGTAGTATCAGCAGGGTGTACGAGCAGTACTTC
CDR3aa: CASSISRVYEQYF

abundance: .
v_gene: TRBV19
j_gene: TRBJ2-5
d_gene: TRBD2
CDR3nt: TGTGCCAGTAGCCAACAGACGGGAGGGGAGACCCAGTACTTC
CDR3aa: CASSQQTGGETQYF

abundance: many
v_gene: TRBV24-1
j_gene: TRBJ1-3
d_gene: TRBD1
CDR3nt: TGTGCCACCAGTGATCCCGGGACAGGGGCCGGGCGGGCAGATTTT
CDR3aa: CATSDPGTGAGRADF

abundance: .
v_gene: TRBV28
j_gene: TRBJ1-3
d_gene: TRBD1
CDR3nt: TGTGCCAGCAGTAAGCCAGGGGGCCTAGGCTCTGGAAACACCATATATTTT
CDR3aa: CASSKPGGLGSGNTIYF

abundance: .
v_gene: TRBV6-6
j_gene: TRBJ1-4
d_gene: TRBD1
CDR3nt: TGTGCCAGCAGTTCCCTCCGGGACAGCGTTGAAAAACTGTTTTTT
CDR3aa: CASSSLRDSVEKLFF

abundance: .
v_gene: TRBV29-1
j_gene: TRBJ1-2
d_gene: TRBD1
CDR3nt: TGCAGCGTGGAGACAGGGGGTAACTATGGCTACACCTTC
CDR3aa: CSVETGGNYGYTF

abundance: .
v_gene: TRBV2
j_gene: TRBJ2-2
d_gene: TRBD2
CDR3nt: TGTGCCACCCGAGCGGGACGGACCGGGGAGCTGTTTTTT
CDR3aa: CATRAGRTGELFF

abundance: few
v_gene: TRBV28
j_gene: TRBJ2-7
d_gene: .
CDR3nt: TGTGCCAGCAGTTCCCAATCCTACGAGCAGTACTTC
CDR3aa: CASSSQSYEQYF

abundance: few
v_gene: TRBV2
j_gene: TRBJ2-3
d_gene: .
CDR3nt: TGTGCCAGCAGTGGGTTGGCAGGCCGGATCACGCAGTATTTT
CDR3aa: CASSGLAGRITQYF

abundance: few
v_gene: TRBV7-2
j_gene: TRBJ2-2
d_gene: TRBD2
CDR3nt: TGTGCCAGCAGCCCCAGGACTAGCCAGCGCGGGGAGCTGTTTTTT
CDR3aa: CASSPRTSQRGELFF

abundance: .
v_gene: TRBV28
j_gene: TRBJ2-3
d_gene: TRBD2
CDR3nt: TGTGCCAGCAGTTTACCATCCGGACTAGGCGGGATCCCTCAAGATACGCAGTATTTT
CDR3aa: CASSLPSGLGGIPQDTQYF

abundance: .
v_gene: TRBV10-1
j_gene: TRBJ2-7
d_gene: .
CDR3nt: TGCGCCAGCAGTACTGGGACTCCGAGCTCCTACGAGCAGTACTTC
CDR3aa: CASSTGTPSSYEQYF

abundance: .
v_gene: TRBV6-5
j_gene: TRBJ2-1
d_gene: .
CDR3nt: TGTGCCAGCAGTTTTGACGAAGGGGTCAGCGATGAGCAGTTCTTC
CDR3aa: CASSFDEGVSDEQFF

abundance: .
v_gene: TRBV18
j_gene: TRBJ1-2
d_gene: .
CDR3nt: TGTGCCAGCTCACCGTTAACGACCGGCGGGGGCTACACCTTC
CDR3aa: CASSPLTTGGGYTF

abundance: .
v_gene: TRBV6-2/TRBV6-3
j_gene: TRBJ1-1
d_gene: TRBD1
CDR3nt: TGTGCCAGCAGTTACCTTCGGACAGGGAACACTGAAGCTTTCTTT
CDR3aa: CASSYLRTGNTEAFF

abundance: .
v_gene: TRBV6-2/TRBV6-3
j_gene: TRBJ1-5
d_gene: TRBD1
CDR3nt: TGTGCCAGCAGTTCCCTGGGACAGGGAGGTCAGCCCCAGCATTTT
CDR3aa: CASSSLGQGGQPQHF

abundance: once
v_gene: TRBV10-3
j_gene: TRBJ1-5
d_gene: .
CDR3nt: TGTGCCATCAGTGTTGACACCAATCAGCCCCAGCATTTT
CDR3aa: CAISVDTNQPQHF

abundance: .
v_gene: TRBV4-1
j_gene: TRBJ2-3
d_gene: TRBD2
CDR3nt: TGCGCCAGCAGCCATAATAGCGGGAACACAGATACGCAGTATTTT
CDR3aa: CASSHNSGNTDTQYF

abundance: .
v_gene: TRBV10-3
j_gene: TRBJ2-1
d_gene: .
CDR3nt: TGTGCCATCAGTGACGGTGTTGAGCAGTTCTTC
CDR3aa: CAISDGVEQFF

abundance: .
v_gene: TRBV7-9
j_gene: TRBJ1-1
d_gene: .
CDR3nt: TGTGCCAGCAGCTTAGTGTCAGGGAACACTGAAGCTTTCTTT
CDR3aa: CASSLVSGNTEAFF

abundance: .
v_gene: TRBV6-4
j_gene: TRBJ2-7
d_gene: .
CDR3nt: TGTGCCAGCAGTAAAGACGGGAGCTCCTACGAGCAGTACTTC
CDR3aa: CASSKDGSSYEQYF

abundance: .
v_gene: TRBV7-2
j_gene: TRBJ2-7
d_gene: TRBD1
CDR3nt: TGTGCCAGCAGCCCGGGACAGGGGTCCGAGCAGTACTTC
CDR3aa: CASSPGQGSEQYF

abundance: .
v_gene: TRBV7-9
j_gene: TRBJ1-5
d_gene: .
CDR3nt: TGTGCCAGCAGCTTAGAGGGAGGAGGGGATCAGCCCCAGCATTTT
CDR3aa: CASSLEGGGDQPQHF

abundance: .
v_gene: TRBV6-5
j_gene: TRBJ2-7
d_gene: TRBD1
CDR3nt: TGTGCCAGCAAGAAGGGACAGGGCACCTACGAGCAGTACTTC
CDR3aa: CASKKGQGTYEQYF

abundance: few
v_gene: TRBV30
j_gene: TRBJ1-4
d_gene: .
CDR3nt: TGCGGGGGTGGCAGGCAGGAAAAACTGTTTTTT
CDR3aa: CGGGRQEKLFF

abundance: .
v_gene: TRBV7-2
j_gene: TRBJ2-3
d_gene: .
CDR3nt: TGTGCCAGCAGCTTAGGCGGGGCTAACACAGATACGCAGTATTTT
CDR3aa: CASSLGGANTDTQYF

abundance: .
v_gene: TRBV18
j_gene: TRBJ2-1
d_gene: TRBD2
CDR3nt: TGTGCCAGCTCAGTCCTAGCGGGAGGCCGAACCCAGCATGAGCAGTTCTTC
CDR3aa: CASSVLAGGRTQHEQFF

abundance: .
v_gene: TRBV5-1
j_gene: TRBJ1-6
d_gene: .
CDR3nt: TGCGCCAGCAGCTTGGGGTTTCGCAGGGATTCACCCCTCCACTTT
CDR3aa: CASSLGFRRDSPLHF

abundance: .
v_gene: TRBV5-6
j_gene: TRBJ2-3
d_gene: .
CDR3nt: TGTGCCAGCAGCTTGGTGGGGGGAGCTTACGGAGATACGCAGTATTTT
CDR3aa: CASSLVGGAYGDTQYF

abundance: few
v_gene: TRBV7-2
j_gene: TRBJ1-1
d_gene: .
CDR3nt: TGTGCCAGCAGCTCGGCCAGCGGGATCAACACTGAAGCTTTCTTT
CDR3aa: CASSSASGINTEAFF

abundance: few
v_gene: TRBV10-2
j_gene: TRBJ1-5
d_gene: .
CDR3nt: TGCGCCAGCAGTGAAGGGGGCAATCAGCCCCAGCATTTT
CDR3aa: CASSEGGNQPQHF

abundance: few
v_gene: TRBV4-1
j_gene: TRBJ1-5
d_gene: TRBD1
CDR3nt: TGCGCCAGCAGCGAACCTCGGGACAGGGGGAACAATCAGCCCCAGCATTTT
CDR3aa: CASSEPRDRGNNQPQHF

abundance: once
v_gene: TRBV19
j_gene: TRBJ2-1
d_gene: TRBD2
CDR3nt: TGTGCCAGTAGTATTAGGCTAGCGGGAGGGCCTTACAATGAGCAGTTCTTC
CDR3aa: CASSIRLAGGPYNEQFF

abundance: .
v_gene: TRBV15
j_gene: TRBJ2-1
d_gene: .
CDR3nt: TGTGCCACCAGCAGAGTCCGGGGAGGAGATTGGAATGAGCAGTTCTTC
CDR3aa: CATSRVRGGDWNEQFF

abundance: .
v_gene: TRBV18
j_gene: TRBJ1-1
d_gene: .
CDR3nt: TGTGCCAGCTCACCAGTTCAGCGTGCTGAAGCTTTCTTT
CDR3aa: CASSPVQRAEAFF

abundance: .
v_gene: TRBV2
j_gene: TRBJ1-4
d_gene: .
CDR3nt: TGTGCCAGCAGTGCCCGCCAGGGTATTAATGAAAAACTGTTTTTT
CDR3aa: CASSARQGINEKLFF

abundance: .
v_gene: TRBV5-1
j_gene: TRBJ2-2
d_gene: TRBD2
CDR3nt: TGCGCCAGCAGCCGGACCGTGGGAGGGAACGAGGGGGAGCTGTTTTTT
CDR3aa: CASSRTVGGNEGELFF

abundance: once
v_gene: TRBV6-4
j_gene: TRBJ2-1
d_gene: TRBD2
CDR3nt: TGTGCCAGCAGTCGAGCGGGGAACTCCTACAATGAGCAGTTCTTC
CDR3aa: CASSRAGNSYNEQFF

abundance: .
v_gene: TRBV20-1
j_gene: TRBJ1-2
d_gene: .
CDR3nt: TGCAGTGCTCGGGGGTACTATGGCTACACCTTC
CDR3aa: CSARGYYGYTF

abundance: .
v_gene: TRBV11-2
j_gene: TRBJ1-1
d_gene: .
CDR3nt: TGTGCCAGCAGCTTCGGGGGGCGGACTGAAGCTTTCTTT
CDR3aa: CASSFGGRTEAFF

abundance: .
v_gene: TRBV5-8
j_gene: TRBJ2-5
d_gene: .
CDR3nt: TGTGCCAGCAGCTTGGCAGGGTCCGAGACCCAGTACTTC
CDR3aa: CASSLAGSETQYF

abundance: .
v_gene: TRBV6-2/TRBV6-3
j_gene: TRBJ2-3
d_gene: TRBD1
CDR3nt: TGTGCCAGCAGTTACGAACGACCGGGACAGGGTAGGACAGATACGCAGTATTTT
CDR3aa: CASSYERPGQGRTDTQYF

abundance: once
v_gene: TRBV7-2
j_gene: TRBJ1-1
d_gene: .
CDR3nt: TGTGCCAGCAGCTTAGCGGGGAGGAGCACTGAAGCTTTCTTT
CDR3aa: CASSLAGRSTEAFF

abundance: .
v_gene: TRBV23-1
j_gene: TRBJ1-1
d_gene: .
CDR3nt: TGCGCCAGCAGTCCAGCGGTAAACACTGAAGCTTTCTTT
CDR3aa: CASSPAVNTEAFF

abundance: .
v_gene: TRBV7-3
j_gene: TRBJ2-1
d_gene: TRBD2
CDR3nt: TGTGCCAGCAGCTCCCGGAATACGGGACTAGCGACCAATGAGCAGTTCTTC
CDR3aa: CASSSRNTGLATNEQFF

abundance: few
v_gene: TRBV19
j_gene: TRBJ2-7
d_gene: TRBD2
CDR3nt: TGTGCCAGTAGTCCACTAGCGGGAGGGCCCTCCTGGAACTACGAGCAGTACTTC
CDR3aa: CASSPLAGGPSWNYEQYF

abundance: once
v_gene: TRBV28
j_gene: TRBJ1-2
d_gene: .
CDR3nt: TGTGCCAGCAACCGGGACTTGAACTATGGCTACACCTTC
CDR3aa: CASNRDLNYGYTF